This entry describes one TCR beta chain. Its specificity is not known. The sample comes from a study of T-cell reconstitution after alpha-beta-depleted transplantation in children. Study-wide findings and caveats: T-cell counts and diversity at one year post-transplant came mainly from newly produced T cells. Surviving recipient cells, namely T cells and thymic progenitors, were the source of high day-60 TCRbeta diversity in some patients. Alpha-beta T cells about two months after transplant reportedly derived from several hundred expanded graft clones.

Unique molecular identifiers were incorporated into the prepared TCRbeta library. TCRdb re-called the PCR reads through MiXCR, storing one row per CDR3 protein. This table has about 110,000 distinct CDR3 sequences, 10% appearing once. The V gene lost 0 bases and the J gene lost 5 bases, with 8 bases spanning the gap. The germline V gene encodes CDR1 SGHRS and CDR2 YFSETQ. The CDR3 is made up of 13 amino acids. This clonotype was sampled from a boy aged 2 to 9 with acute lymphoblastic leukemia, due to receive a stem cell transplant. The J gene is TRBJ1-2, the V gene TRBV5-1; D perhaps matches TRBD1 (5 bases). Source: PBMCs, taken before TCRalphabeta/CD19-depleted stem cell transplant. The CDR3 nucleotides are TGCGCCAGCAGCTTGGGTGGGGCTTATGGCTACACCTTC. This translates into CASSLGGAYGYTF.